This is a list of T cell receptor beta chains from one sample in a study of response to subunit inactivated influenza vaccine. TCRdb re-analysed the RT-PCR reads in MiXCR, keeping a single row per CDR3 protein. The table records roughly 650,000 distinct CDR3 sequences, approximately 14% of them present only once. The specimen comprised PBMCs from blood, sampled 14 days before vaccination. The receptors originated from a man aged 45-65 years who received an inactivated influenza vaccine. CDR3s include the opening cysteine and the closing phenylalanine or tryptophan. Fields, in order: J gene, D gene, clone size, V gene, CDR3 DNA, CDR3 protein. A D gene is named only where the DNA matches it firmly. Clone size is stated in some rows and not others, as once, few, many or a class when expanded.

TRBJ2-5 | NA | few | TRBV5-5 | TGTGCCAGCAGCCCCCAGGGGGGGTCCCAAGAGACCCAGTACTTC | CASSPQGGSQETQYF
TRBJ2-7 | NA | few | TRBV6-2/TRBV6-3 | TGTGCCAGCAGTTACGCCCTTGCGGGCTCCTACGAGCAGTACTTC | CASSYALAGSYEQYF
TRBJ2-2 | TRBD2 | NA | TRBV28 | TGTGCCAGCAGTTTATTGGGACTAGCGGGGGCCAACACCGGGGAGCTGTTTTTT | CASSLLGLAGANTGELFF
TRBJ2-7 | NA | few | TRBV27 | TGTGCCAGCAGTTTATCAAACCCCCTAGGGGCCTACGAGCAGTACTTC | CASSLSNPLGAYEQYF
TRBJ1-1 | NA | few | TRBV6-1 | TGTGCCAGCAGTGAAACAGGGAAGGCTGAAGCTTTCTTT | CASSETGKAEAFF
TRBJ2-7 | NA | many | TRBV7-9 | TGTGCCAGCAGCTTGCGGGGCGAGGGGTACGAGCAGTACTTC | CASSLRGEGYEQYF
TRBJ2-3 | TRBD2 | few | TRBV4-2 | TGTGCCAGCAGCCAAGATTGGGGGGGAGCGAATACGCAGTATTTT | CASSQDWGGANTQYF
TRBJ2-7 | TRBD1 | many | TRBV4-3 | TGCGCCAGCAGCCAAGAATACTGGGACAGCTCCTACGAGCAGTACTTC | CASSQEYWDSSYEQYF
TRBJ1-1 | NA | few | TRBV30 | TGTGCCTGGAGAAAGGACACCGTCCTTGGTGAAGCTTTCTTT | CAWRKDTVLGEAFF
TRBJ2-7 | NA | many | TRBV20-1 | TGCAGTGCTAAACCAGGGGTAGAGCAGTACTTC | CSAKPGVEQYF
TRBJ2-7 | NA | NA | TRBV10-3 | TGTGCCATCAGTGTGACAAGTTCCTACGAGCAGTACTTC | CAISVTSSYEQYF
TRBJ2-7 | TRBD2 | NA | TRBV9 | TGTGCCAGCAGCGTCAGCGGGGCTAGTCCCGGGGAGCAGTACTTC | CASSVSGASPGEQYF
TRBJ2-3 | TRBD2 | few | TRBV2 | TGTGCCAGCAGTGAATTACTAGCGGAGCGCACAGATACGCAGTATTTT | CASSELLAERTDTQYF
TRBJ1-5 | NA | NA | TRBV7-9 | TGTGCCAGCGGCCGGTCTGGGGGCCCCAATCAGCCCCAGCATTTT | CASGRSGGPNQPQHF
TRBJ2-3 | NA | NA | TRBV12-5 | TGTGCTAGTGGTGTAGGAGCTAGCACAGATACGCAGTATTTT | CASGVGASTDTQYF
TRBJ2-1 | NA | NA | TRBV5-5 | TGTGCCAGCGGCTTGGTCAGGATTGATGAGCAGTTCTTC | CASGLVRIDEQFF
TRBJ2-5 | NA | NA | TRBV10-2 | TGCGCCAGCAGCCCTGTATGGGGATCCCAAGAGTCCCAGTACTTC | CASSPVWGSQESQYF
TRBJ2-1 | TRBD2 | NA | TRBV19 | TGTGCCAGTGCGACTAGCGGGAGGAGCTATGAGCAGTTCTTC | CASATSGRSYEQFF
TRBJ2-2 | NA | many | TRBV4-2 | TGTGCCAGCAGCCCCCCAAGTCTCGCCGGCACCGGGGAGCTGTTTTTT | CASSPPSLAGTGELFF
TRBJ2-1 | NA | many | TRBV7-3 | TGTGCCAGCAGCTCGCGAAGTGGAAGCTCCTACAATGAGCAGTTCTTC | CASSSRSGSSYNEQFF
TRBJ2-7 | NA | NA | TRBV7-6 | TGTGCCAGCAGCCCCGTCGTCGGGTCCTACGAGCAGTACTTC | CASSPVVGSYEQYF
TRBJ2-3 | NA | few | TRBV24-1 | TGTGCCACCAGTGATTCCCTCGGGACAGATACGCAGTATTTT | CATSDSLGTDTQYF
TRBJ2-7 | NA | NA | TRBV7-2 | TGTGCCAGCAGCGAGGGAGCCTACTCCTACGAGCAGTACTTC | CASSEGAYSYEQYF
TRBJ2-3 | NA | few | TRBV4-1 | TGCGCCAGCAGCTCCCGCGGGCAGGGACGGTCGGATACGCAGTATTTT | CASSSRGQGRSDTQYF
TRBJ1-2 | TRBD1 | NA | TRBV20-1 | TGCAGTGCTAGGGGAGACAGGGGGAATGGAAACTATGGCTACACCTTC | CSARGDRGNGNYGYTF
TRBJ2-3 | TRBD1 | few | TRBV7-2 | TGTGCCAGCAGCTTAAACCCGGGACAGTTCACAGATACGCAGTATTTT | CASSLNPGQFTDTQYF
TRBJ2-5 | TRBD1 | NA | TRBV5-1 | TGCGCCAGCAGCGGGACAGGGGGCTATGGGGAGACCCAGTACTTC | CASSGTGGYGETQYF
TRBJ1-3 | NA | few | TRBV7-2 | TGTGCCAGCAGCTTAAGGGCCCCGAACTCTGGAAACACCATATATTTT | CASSLRAPNSGNTIYF
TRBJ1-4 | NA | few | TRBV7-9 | TGTGCCAGCAGCGGCGGGACACGCAATGAAAAACTGTTTTTT | CASSGGTRNEKLFF
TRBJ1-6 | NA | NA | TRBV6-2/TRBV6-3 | TGTGCCAGCAGTTATGGAGCCTCAAATTCACCCCTCCACTTT | CASSYGASNSPLHF
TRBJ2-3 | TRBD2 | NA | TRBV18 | TGTGCCAGCTCACCCTGGCGGGAGCCGCCAGATACGCAGTATTTT | CASSPWREPPDTQYF
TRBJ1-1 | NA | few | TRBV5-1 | TGCGCCAGCAGCGAGCGACAGTCTTGGAACACTGAAGCTTTCTTT | CASSERQSWNTEAFF
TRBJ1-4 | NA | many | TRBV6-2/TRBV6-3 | TGTGCCAGCAGTTATGACACGGCTTCAACTAATGAAAAACTGTTTTTT | CASSYDTASTNEKLFF
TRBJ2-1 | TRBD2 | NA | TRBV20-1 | TGCAGTGCTAGAGGGGGACTAGCGGGAGGGCCCCACAATGAGCAGTTCTTC | CSARGGLAGGPHNEQFF
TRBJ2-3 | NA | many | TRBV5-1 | TGTGCCAGCAGCTTAATTGGTACAGATACGCAGTATTTT | CASSLIGTDTQYF
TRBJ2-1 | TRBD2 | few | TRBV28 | TGTGCCAGCAGTGAGGGGGGTAGCGGGGGTAATGAGCAGTTCTTC | CASSEGGSGGNEQFF
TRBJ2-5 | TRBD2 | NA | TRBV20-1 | TGCAGTGCCAAAAATATAGCGGGGGCCCAAGAGACCCAGTACTTC | CSAKNIAGAQETQYF
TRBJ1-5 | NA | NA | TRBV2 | TGTGCCAGCAGTGAATCGTGGGGTTATCAGCCCCAGCATTTT | CASSESWGYQPQHF
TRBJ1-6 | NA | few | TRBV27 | TGTGCCAGCAGTCCGACAGGCCGAGTATCACCCCTCCACTTT | CASSPTGRVSPLHF
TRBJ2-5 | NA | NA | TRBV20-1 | TGCAGTGCTAGACCTACCAACTGGGGCCAAGAGACCCAGTACTTC | CSARPTNWGQETQYF
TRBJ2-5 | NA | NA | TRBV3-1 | TGTGCCAGCAGCCTTAAATCCGCGGGGCAGTTCAAAGAGACCCAGTACTTC | CASSLKSAGQFKETQYF
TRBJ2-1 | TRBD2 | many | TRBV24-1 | TGTGCCACCAGTGATTTGCATCTAGCGGGGGTCTACAATGAGCAGTTCTTC | CATSDLHLAGVYNEQFF
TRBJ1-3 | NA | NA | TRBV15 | TGTGCCACCAGCAGGGAGGGGTACTCTGGAAACACCATATATTTT | CATSREGYSGNTIYF
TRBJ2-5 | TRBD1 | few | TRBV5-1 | TGCGCCAGCGCCATTTCAGGGGGCCGTGAGACCCAGTACTTC | CASAISGGRETQYF
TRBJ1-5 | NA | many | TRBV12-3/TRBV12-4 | TGTGCCAGCAGTAGACGAACCTATAGCAATCAGCCCCAGCATTTT | CASSRRTYSNQPQHF
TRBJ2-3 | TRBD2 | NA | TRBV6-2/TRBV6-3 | TGTGCCAGCAGTAACCGGCGGACTAGCGGGGAGCAGTATTTT | CASSNRRTSGEQYF
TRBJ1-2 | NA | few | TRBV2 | TGTGCCAGCAAACAGGACGAACCTTCCTATGGCTACACCTTC | CASKQDEPSYGYTF
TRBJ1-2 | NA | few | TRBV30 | TGTGCCTTCTGGGGATCCTATGGCTACACCTTC | CAFWGSYGYTF
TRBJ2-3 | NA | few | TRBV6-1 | TGTGCCAGCAGTACAGGCGTGGGGACAGATACGCAGTATTTT | CASSTGVGTDTQYF
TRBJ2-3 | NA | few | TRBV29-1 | TGCAGCGTTGACCTGGGAAGCACAGATACGCAGTATTTT | CSVDLGSTDTQYF
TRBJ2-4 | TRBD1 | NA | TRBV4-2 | TGTGCCAGCAGCCAAGTATCATCAGGGGGCGCGAACATTCGGTACTTC | CASSQVSSGGANIRYF
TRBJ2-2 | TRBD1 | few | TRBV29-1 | TGCAGCGCGACAGGGGGAGACACCGGGGAGCTGTTTTTT | CSATGGDTGELFF
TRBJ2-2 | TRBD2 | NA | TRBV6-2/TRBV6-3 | TGTGCCAGCAGACAAGGACTAGCGGGAATCGGGGAGCTGTTTTTT | CASRQGLAGIGELFF
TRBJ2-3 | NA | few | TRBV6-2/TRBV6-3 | TGTGCCAGCAGCTCACTCACTTGGTTGGAATTT | CASSSLTWLEF